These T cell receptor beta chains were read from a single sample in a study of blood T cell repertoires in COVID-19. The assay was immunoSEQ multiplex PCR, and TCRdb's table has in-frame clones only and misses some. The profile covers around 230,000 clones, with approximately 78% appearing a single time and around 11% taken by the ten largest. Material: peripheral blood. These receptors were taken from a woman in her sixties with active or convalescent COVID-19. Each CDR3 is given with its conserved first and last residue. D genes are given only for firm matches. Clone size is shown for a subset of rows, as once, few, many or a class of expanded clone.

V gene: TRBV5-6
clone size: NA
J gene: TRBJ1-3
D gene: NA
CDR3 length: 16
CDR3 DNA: TGTGCCAGCAGCCGCCACGGGGGAAGCGGTGGAAACACCATATATTTT
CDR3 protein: CASSRHGGSGGNTIYF

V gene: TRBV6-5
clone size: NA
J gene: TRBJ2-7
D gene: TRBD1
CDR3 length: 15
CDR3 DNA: TGTGCCAGCAGCAACCAGGGGGCGGGCTCCTACGAGCAGTACTTC
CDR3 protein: CASSNQGAGSYEQYF

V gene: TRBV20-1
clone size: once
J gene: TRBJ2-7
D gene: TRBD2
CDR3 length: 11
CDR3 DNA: TGCAGTGCTAGACGGGGGGACGAGCAGTACTTC
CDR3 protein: CSARRGDEQYF

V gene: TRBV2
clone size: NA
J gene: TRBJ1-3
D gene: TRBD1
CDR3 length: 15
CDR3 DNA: TGTGCCAGCAGTGATGGGACAGGGCCTGGAAACACCATATATTTT
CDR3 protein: CASSDGTGPGNTIYF

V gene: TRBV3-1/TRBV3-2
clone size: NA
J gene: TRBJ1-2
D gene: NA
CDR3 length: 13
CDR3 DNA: TGTGCCAGCAGCCAAGACGGGGGCTATGGCTACACCTTC
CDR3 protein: CASSQDGGYGYTF

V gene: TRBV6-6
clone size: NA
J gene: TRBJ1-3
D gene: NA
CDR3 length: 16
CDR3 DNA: TGTGCCAGCAGTTATGGCCGGGGGGCTACTGGAAACACCATATATTTT
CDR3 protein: CASSYGRGATGNTIYF

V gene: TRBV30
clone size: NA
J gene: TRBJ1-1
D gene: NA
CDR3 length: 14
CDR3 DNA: TGTGCCTGGAGCCCGTACGGGGGGGCTCAGGGAGCTTTCTTT
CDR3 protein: CAWSPYGGAQGAFF

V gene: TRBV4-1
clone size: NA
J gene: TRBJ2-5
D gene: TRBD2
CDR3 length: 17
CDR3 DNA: TGCGCCAGCAGCCAACGTCGGCGGGGGGGCCTCCAAGAGACCCAGTACTTC
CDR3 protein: CASSQRRRGGLQETQYF

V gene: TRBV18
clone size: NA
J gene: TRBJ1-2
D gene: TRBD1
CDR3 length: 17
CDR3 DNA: TGTGCCAGCTCACTCCTCCCCGGGACAGGGCGTAACTATGGCTACACCTTC
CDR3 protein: CASSLLPGTGRNYGYTF

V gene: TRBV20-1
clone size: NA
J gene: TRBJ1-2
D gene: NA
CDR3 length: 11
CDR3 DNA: TGCAGTGCCCCGACAGGCTATGGCTACACCTTC
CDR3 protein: CSAPTGYGYTF

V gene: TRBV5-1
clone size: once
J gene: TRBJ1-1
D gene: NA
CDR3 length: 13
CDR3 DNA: TGCGCCAGCAGCTTGATACAGGGTACTGAAGCTTTCTTT
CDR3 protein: CASSLIQGTEAFF

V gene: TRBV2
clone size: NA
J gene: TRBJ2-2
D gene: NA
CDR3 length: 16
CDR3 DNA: TGTGCCAGCAGTGACCAGGGCGTGGGAATCACCGGGGAGCTGTTTTTT
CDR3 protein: CASSDQGVGITGELFF

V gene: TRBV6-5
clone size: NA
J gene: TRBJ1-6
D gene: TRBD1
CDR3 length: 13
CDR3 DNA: TGTGCCAGCAGGGACAGGCTGAATTCACCCCTCCACTTT
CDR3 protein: CASRDRLNSPLHF

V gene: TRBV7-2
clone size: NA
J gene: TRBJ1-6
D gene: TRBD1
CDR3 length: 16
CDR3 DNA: TGTGCCAGCAGCCTTCGGGGACAGGGCGATAATTCACCCCTCCACTTT
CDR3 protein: CASSLRGQGDNSPLHF

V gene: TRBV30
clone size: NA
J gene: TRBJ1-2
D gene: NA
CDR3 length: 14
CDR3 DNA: TGTGCCTGGAGTCACTCAGGGATTGGCTATGGCTACACCTTC
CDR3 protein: CAWSHSGIGYGYTF

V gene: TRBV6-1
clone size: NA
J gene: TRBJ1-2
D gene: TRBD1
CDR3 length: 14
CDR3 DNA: TGTGCCAGCAGTGAGTTGGACAGGGGAGTCGGCTACACCTTC
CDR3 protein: CASSELDRGVGYTF

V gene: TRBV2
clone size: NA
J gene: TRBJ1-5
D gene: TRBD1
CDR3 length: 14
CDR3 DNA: TGTGCCAGCAGGGGGGACAGCCAACTGGGGGCCCAGCATTTT
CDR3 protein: CASRGDSQLGAQHF

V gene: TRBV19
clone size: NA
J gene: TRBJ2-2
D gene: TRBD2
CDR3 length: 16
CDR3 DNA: TGTGCCAGTAGTCAACTAGCGGGGCCCTACACCGGGGAGCTGTTTTTT
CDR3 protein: CASSQLAGPYTGELFF

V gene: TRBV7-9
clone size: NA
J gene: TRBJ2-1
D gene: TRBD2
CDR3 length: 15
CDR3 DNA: TGTGCCAGCAGCTCCGGACTAGCGGGGGGGCCTGAGCAGTTCTTC
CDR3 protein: CASSSGLAGGPEQFF

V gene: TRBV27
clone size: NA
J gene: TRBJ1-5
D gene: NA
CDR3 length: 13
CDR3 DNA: TGTGCCAGCAGTTTGGGGGCAGATCAGCCCCAGCATTTT
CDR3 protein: CASSLGADQPQHF

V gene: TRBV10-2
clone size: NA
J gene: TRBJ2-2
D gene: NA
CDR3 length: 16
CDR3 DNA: TGCGCCAGCAGTGGGGCCGGGGCGCGGGGCCCCGGGGAGCTGTTTTTT
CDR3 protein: CASSGAGARGPGELFF

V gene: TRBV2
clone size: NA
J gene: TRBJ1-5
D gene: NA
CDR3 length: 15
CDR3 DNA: TGTGCCAGCAGTGAAGTTTCAGGGAGCAATCAGCCCCAGCATTTT
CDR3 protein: CASSEVSGSNQPQHF

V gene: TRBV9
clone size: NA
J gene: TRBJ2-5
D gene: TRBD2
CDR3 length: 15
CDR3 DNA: TGTGCCAGCAGCCCTCTGGGACTAGACCAAGAGACCCAGTACTTC
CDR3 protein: CASSPLGLDQETQYF

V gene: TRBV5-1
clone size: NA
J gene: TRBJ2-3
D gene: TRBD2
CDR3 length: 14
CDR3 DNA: TGCGCCAGCAGCTTAGGAAGCGGGACCGATACGCAGTATTTT
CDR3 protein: CASSLGSGTDTQYF

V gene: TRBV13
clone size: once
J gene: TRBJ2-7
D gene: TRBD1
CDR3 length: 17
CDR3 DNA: TGTGCCAGCAGCTTAGACATTCTACAGGGGAACGGAGGCGAGCAGTACTTC
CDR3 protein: CASSLDILQGNGGEQYF

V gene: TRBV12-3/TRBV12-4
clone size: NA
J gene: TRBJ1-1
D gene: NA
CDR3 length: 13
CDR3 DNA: TGTGCCAGCAGCGGACACTTGAACACTGAAGCTTTCTTT
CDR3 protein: CASSGHLNTEAFF

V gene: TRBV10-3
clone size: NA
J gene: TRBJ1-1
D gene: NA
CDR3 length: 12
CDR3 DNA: TGTGCCATCAGCCCCGGCGGCACTGAAGCTTTCTTT
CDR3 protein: CAISPGGTEAFF

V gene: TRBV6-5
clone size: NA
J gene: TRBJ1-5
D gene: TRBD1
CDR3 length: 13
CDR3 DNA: TGTGCCAGCAGTAGCAGGGGGAATCAGCCCCAGCATTTT
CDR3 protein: CASSSRGNQPQHF

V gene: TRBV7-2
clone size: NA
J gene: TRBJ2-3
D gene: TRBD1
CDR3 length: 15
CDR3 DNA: TGTGCCAGCAGCTTAGGTTCGACAGGGCCGGATACGCAGTATTTT
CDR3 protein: CASSLGSTGPDTQYF

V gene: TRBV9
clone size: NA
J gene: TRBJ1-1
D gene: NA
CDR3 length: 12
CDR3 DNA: TGTGCCAGCAGGGATGTGGGACTTGAAGCTTTCTTT
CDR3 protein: CASRDVGLEAFF

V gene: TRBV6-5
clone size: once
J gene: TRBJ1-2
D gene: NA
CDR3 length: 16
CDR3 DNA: TGTGCCAGCAGTTCCGAAAGACAGCCTGCTAACTATGGCTACACCTTC
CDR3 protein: CASSSERQPANYGYTF

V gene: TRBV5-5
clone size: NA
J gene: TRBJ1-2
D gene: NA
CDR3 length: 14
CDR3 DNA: TGTGCCAGCAGCTTAACTGGGACAACCTATGGCTACACCTTC
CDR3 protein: CASSLTGTTYGYTF

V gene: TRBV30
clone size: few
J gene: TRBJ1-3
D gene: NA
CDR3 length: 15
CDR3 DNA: TGTGCCTGGAGCCAGGGACAATTCTCTGGAAACACCATATATTTT
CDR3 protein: CAWSQGQFSGNTIYF

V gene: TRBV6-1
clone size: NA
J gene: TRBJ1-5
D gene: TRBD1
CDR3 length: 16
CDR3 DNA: TGTGCCAGCAGTGGACAAGTCGGGACAGGTGATCAGCCCCAGCATTTT
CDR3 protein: CASSGQVGTGDQPQHF

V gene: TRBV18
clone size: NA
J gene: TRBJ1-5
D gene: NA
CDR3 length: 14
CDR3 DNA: TGTGCCAGCTCACCAGGGGGGGCCAATCAGCCCCAGCATTTT
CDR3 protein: CASSPGGANQPQHF

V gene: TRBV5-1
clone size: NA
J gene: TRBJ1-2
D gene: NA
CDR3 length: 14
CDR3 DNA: TGCGCCAGCAGCTTGGCGTCCGGGGAGAATGGCTACACCTTC
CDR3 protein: CASSLASGENGYTF

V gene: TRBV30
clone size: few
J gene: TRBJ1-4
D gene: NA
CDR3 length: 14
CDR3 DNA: TGTGCCTGGAGTGTATCAGGGGTGGGCGAAAAACTGTTTTTT
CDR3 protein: CAWSVSGVGEKLFF

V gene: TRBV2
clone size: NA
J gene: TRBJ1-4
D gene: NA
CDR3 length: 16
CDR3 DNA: TGTGCCAGCAGTGAATATAGGGACCCGGGGGTTGAAAAACTGTTTTTT
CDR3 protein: CASSEYRDPGVEKLFF

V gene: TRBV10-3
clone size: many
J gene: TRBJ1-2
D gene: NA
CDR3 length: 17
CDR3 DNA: TGTGCCATCAGTGATCGGACAGTCTTCCGGTGGGGATATGGCTACACCTTC
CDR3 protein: CAISDRTVFRWGYGYTF

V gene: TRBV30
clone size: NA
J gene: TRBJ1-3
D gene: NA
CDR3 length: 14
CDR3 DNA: TGTGCCCATCAGAGAGGGGGATTCGGAAACACCATATATTTT
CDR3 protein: CAHQRGGFGNTIYF

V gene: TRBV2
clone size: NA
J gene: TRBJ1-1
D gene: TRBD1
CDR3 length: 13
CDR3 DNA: TGTGCCAGCAGCTTCGACAGGGACACTGAAGCTTTCTTT
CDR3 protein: CASSFDRDTEAFF

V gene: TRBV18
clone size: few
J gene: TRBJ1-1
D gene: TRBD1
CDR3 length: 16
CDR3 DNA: TGTGCCAGCTCACTCCGACAGGGGAAGGGAGACACTGAAGCTTTCTTT
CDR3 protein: CASSLRQGKGDTEAFF

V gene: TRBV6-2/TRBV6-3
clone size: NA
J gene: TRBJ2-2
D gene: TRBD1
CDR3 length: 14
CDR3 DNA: TGTGCCAGCAGTTACGCAGGGGGCACCGGGGAGCTGTTTTTT
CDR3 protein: CASSYAGGTGELFF

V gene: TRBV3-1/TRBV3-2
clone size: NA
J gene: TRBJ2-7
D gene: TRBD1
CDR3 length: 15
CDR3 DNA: TGTGCCAGCAGCCAAGGGTCGACAGGGTACTACGAGCAGTACTTC
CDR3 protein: CASSQGSTGYYEQYF

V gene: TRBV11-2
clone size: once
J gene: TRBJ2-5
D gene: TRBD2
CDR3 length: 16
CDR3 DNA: TGTGCCAGCAGCTTAACCCCGGGACTAAGACAAGAGACCCAGTACTTC
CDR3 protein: CASSLTPGLRQETQYF

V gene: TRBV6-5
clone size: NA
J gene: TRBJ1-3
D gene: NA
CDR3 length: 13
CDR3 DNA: TGTGCCAGCAGGAGGGCCCAGGGGAACACCATATATTTT
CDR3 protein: CASRRAQGNTIYF

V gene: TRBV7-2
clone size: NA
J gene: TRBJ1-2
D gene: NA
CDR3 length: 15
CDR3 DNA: TGTGCCAGCAGCACAGAAGCCCAGGGAAGCTATGGCTACACCTTC
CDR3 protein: CASSTEAQGSYGYTF

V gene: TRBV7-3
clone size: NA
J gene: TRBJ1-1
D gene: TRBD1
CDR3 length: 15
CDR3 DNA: TGTGCCAGCAGCTTAAGGAGACAGGGGGACACTGAAGCTTTCTTT
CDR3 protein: CASSLRRQGDTEAFF

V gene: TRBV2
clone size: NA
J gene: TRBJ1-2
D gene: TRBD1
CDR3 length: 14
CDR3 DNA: TGTGCCAGCAGGGAGACAGGGTTGAACTATGGCTACACCTTC
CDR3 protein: CASRETGLNYGYTF

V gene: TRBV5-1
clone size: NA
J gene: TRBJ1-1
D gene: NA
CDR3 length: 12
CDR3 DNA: TGCGCCAGCAGACAGGAGAACACTGAAGCTTTCTTT
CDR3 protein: CASRQENTEAFF

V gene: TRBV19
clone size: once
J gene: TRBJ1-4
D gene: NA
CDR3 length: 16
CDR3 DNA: TGTGCCAGTAGTATAAGGCCCCGGGGATCGGGCGAAAAACTGTTTTTT
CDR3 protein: CASSIRPRGSGEKLFF

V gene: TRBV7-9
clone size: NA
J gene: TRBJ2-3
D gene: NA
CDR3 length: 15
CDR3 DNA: TGTGCCAGCAGCCCCGCCGGGGGGCCATTAGATACGCAGTATTTT
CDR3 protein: CASSPAGGPLDTQYF

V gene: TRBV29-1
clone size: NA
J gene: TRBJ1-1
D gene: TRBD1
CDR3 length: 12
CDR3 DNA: TGCAGCGTTGGGGACAGGGTCACTGAAGCTTTCTTT
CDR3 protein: CSVGDRVTEAFF